The 14 T cell receptor beta chains given below trace back to one sample, sequenced in a study of T cell responses to AZD1222 COVID-19 vaccine (dated by TCRdb to the early 2020s). What this sample's time point label stands for: baseline before first vaccination. Library creation used the immunoSEQ multiplex PCR assay. The table comes from immuneACCESS by way of TCRdb, which keeps in-frame sequences with V and J called. Part of the clones is missing from these tables; in studies checked, under half for an unresolved V gene and the rest for unknown reasons. The sample table holds about 150,000 clones, of which under 95% were seen once. 5% of the sample is in the top ten clones. The specimen was peripheral blood, collected on day 0 of AZD1222 vaccination. The receptors stem from an adult in good health.

This clone turned up a few times. The genes are TRBV28 and TRBJ1-5; 7 nucleotides align to TRBD1. Germline values: CDR1 MDHEN, CDR2 SYDVKM. This CDR3 has 15 residues. V was clipped by 6 bases and J by 0 bases; unmatched bases: 5. CDR3 sequence (DNA): TGTGCCAGCAGAACGGGACAGCCTAGCAATCAGCCCCAGCATTTT. Its translation: CASRTGQPSNQPQHF.

This chain connects TRBV5-1 to TRBJ2-5; D may be TRBD1 or TRBD2 (5 bases each). Between the trimmed V and J ends, which lost 2 bases and 4 bases, there was a span of 12 bases. Germline V gene data show CDR1 as SGHRS and CDR2 as YFSETQ. This CDR3 region has 14 residues. The chain's CDR3 is CASSLSSGRETQYF. CDR3 bases: TGCGCCAGCAGCTTAAGCTCAGGGAGAGAGACCCAGTACTTC.

This chain links TRBV21-1 with TRBJ2-1; the D call of TRBD1 is as the table states it, not checked on the DNA. TRBV21-1 is termed a pseudogene. This CDR3 region has 16 residues. The CDR3 region is CASSKTGHFFDNEQFF. In DNA, the CDR3 is TGTGCCAGCAGCAAAACAGGACACTTCTTTGACAATGAGCAGTTCTTC.

This sequence joins TRBV5-1 and TRBJ1-6; 9 bases line up with TRBD1. The CDR3 is made up of 17 amino acids. From germline, CDR1 is SGHRS and CDR2 YFSETQ. V shed 5 bases and J 1 base; nucleotides not matched to a gene: 7. The CDR3: CASSFTGGASYNSPLHF. CDR3 sequence (DNA): TGCGCCAGCAGTTTTACAGGGGGCGCATCCTATAATTCACCCCTCCACTTT.

This clone was seen once. This chain links TRBV7-9 with TRBJ2-2; D gene uncertain. Germline CDR1 is SEHNR and CDR2 is FQNEAQ (reference sequence). V lost 5 bases and J 2 bases, leaving 9 bases between the germline ends. CDR3 length equals 14 residues. CDR3 amino acids: CASSPWGNTGELFF. In DNA, the CDR3 is TGTGCCAGCAGCCCATGGGGAAACACCGGGGAGCTGTTTTTT.

This chain links TRBV2 with TRBJ1-2, with 8 positions matching TRBD1. Germline lookup yields CDR1 SNHLY and CDR2 FYNNEI. With V trimmed by 1 base and J by 2 bases, 6 bases remained unmatched. The CDR3 loop spans 16 amino acids. The CDR3 loop is CASSEGTGTGNYGYTF. CDR3 in DNA: TGTGCCAGCAGTGAAGGGACAGGGACGGGAAACTATGGCTACACCTTC. Based on the CDR3 plus reference TRBV2 and TRBJ1-2, the full variable domain is EPEVTQTPSHQVTQMGQEVILRCVPISNHLYFYWYRQILGQKVEFLVSFYNNEISEKSEIFDDQFSVERPDGSNFTLKIRSTKLEDSAMYFCASSEGTGTGNYGYTFGSGTRLTVV.

The V gene is TRBV5-5, the J gene TRBJ2-5; 8 bases match TRBD2. Germline lookup yields CDR1 SGHKS and CDR2 YYEKEE (reference sequence). The junction had 16 bases not matched to a gene; V was cut back by 4 bases and J by 5 bases. This CDR3 comprises 17 residues. In DNA, the CDR3 is TGTGCCAGCAGCACAAGCCTCTCGGGAGGGCCGGTGGAGACCCAGTACTTC. Translated: CASSTSLSGGPVETQYF.

V usage is TRBV5-6 and J usage is TRBJ2-1; D is ambiguous. The CDR3 covers 16 residues. V was trimmed by 0 bases and J by 7 bases, leaving 17 bases between them. From germline, CDR1 is SGHDT and CDR2 YYEEEE. CDR3 DNA: TGTGCCAGCAGCTTGGATCTGGGATCCCTTAGGAATGAGCAGTTCTTC. Protein: CASSLDLGSLRNEQFF.

This chain joins TRBV27 and TRBJ1-5; the D is unclear. This CDR3 spans 13 amino acids. Germline CDR1 reads MNHEY; CDR2 reads SMNVEV (reference sequence). V shed 2 bases and J shed 4 bases, with 6 bases lying between them. In DNA, the CDR3 is TGTGCCAGCAGTTTAGTTGGAAATCAGCCCCAGCATTTT. It is translated as CASSLVGNQPQHF.

The chain combines TRBV28 with TRBJ2-7; weak D call: TRBD2 (6 bases). V dropped 4 bases and J dropped 0 bases, with 13 bases sitting between them. Germline assignment: CDR1 MDHEN and CDR2 SYDVKM. There are 15 residues in the CDR3. CDR3 DNA: TGTGCCAGCAGTTCGATGGGACTTCCCTCCTACGAGCAGTACTTC. The encoded protein is CASSSMGLPSYEQYF.

The rearrangement joins TRBV15 to TRBJ2-5; the D call may be TRBD1 or TRBD2 (5 bases each). Per germline, CDR1 LNHNV and CDR2 YYDKDF (reference sequence). The CDR3 totals 13 residues. V was shortened by 8 bases and J by 4 bases, with 14 bases between the two germline ends. This CDR3 is CATRDGGRETQYF. CDR3 sequence (DNA): TGTGCCACCCGGGACGGTGGGCGAGAGACCCAGTACTTC.

The genes are TRBV11-2 and TRBJ1-4; TRBD1 matches at 7 bases. Germline trimming cut 0 bases from V and 7 bases from J; bases unmatched to any gene: 11. Germline V gives CDR1 SGHAT, CDR2 FQNNGV. The CDR3 is 17 residues long. CDR3 nucleotides: TGTGCCAGCAGCTTAGACCCCCAGAGGGGGCTAGGTGAAAAACTGTTTTTT. Its translation: CASSLDPQRGLGEKLFF. Combining the CDR3 with reference TRBV11-2 and TRBJ1-4 gives the whole variable domain EAGVAQSPRYKIIEKRQSVAFWCNPISGHATLYWYQQILGQGPKLLIQFQNNGVVDDSQLPKDRFSAERLKGVDSTLKIQPAKLEDSAVYLCASSLDPQRGLGEKLFFGSGTQLSVL.

The chain carries TRBV7-9 and TRBJ1-2, with a tentative D call TRBD1 (5 bases). V was trimmed by 5 bases and J by 6 bases, leaving 25 bases between them. The CDR3 runs 17 residues. Germline V gene sequence: CDR1 SEHNR, CDR2 FQNEAQ (reference sequence). The CDR3: CASSPGSGSGPLDGYTF. The DNA for the CDR3 is TGTGCCAGCAGCCCCGGGTCTGGATCGGGGCCCTTGGATGGCTACACCTTC.

The chain carries TRBV10-2 and TRBJ1-1; D unclear. V gave up 7 bases and J gave up 1 base, with 16 bases separating them. The CDR3 sequence is 15 residues long. Germline-derived CDR1 and CDR2 are WSHSY and SAAADI. The CDR3 spells CASNSNRLKNTEAFF. The CDR3 nucleotides read TGCGCCAGCAACTCTAACAGACTTAAGAACACTGAAGCTTTCTTT.